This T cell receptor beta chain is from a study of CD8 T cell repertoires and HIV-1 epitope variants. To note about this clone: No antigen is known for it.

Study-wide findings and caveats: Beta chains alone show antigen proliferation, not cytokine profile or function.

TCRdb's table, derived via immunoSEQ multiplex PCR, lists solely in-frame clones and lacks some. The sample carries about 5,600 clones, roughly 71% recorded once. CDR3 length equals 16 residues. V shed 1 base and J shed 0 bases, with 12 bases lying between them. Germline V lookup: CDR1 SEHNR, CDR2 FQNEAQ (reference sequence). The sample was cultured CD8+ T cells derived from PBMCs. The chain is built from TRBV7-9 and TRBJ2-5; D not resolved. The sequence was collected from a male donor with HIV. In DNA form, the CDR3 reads TGTGCCAGCAGCTTAGTAGAGTCGCGGTACCAAGAGACCCAGTACTTC. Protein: CASSLVESRYQETQYF.